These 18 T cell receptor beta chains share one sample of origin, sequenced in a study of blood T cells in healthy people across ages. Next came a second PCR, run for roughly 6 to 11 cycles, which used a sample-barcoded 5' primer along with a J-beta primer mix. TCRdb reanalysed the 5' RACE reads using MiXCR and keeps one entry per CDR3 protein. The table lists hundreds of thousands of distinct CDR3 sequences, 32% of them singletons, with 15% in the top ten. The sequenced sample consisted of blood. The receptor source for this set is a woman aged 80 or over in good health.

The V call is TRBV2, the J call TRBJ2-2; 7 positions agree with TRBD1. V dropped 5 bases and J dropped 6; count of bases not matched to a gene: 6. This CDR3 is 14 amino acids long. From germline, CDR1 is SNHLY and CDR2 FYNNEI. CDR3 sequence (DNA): TGTGCCAGCAGTCGACAGGGTCGGTCCGGGGAGCTGTTTTTT. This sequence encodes CASSRQGRSGELFF. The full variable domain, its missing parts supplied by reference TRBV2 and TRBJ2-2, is EPEVTQTPSHQVTQMGQEVILRCVPISNHLYFYWYRQILGQKVEFLVSFYNNEISEKSEIFDDQFSVERPDGSNFTLKIRSTKLEDSAMYFCASSRQGRSGELFFGEGSRLTVL.

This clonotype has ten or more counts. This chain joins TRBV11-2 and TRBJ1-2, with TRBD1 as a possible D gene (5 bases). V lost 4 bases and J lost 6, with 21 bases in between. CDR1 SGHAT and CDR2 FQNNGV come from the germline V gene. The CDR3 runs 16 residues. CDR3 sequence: CASSSPGTAGSHGYTF. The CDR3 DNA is TGTGCCAGCAGCTCACCGGGGACCGCCGGGTCCCATGGCTACACCTTC.

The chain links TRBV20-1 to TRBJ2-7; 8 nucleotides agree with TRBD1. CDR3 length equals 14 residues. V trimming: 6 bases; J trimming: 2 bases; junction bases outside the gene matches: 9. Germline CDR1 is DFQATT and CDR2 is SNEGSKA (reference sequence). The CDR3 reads CSAPGQDSPYEQYF. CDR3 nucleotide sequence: TGCAGTGCCCCGGGACAGGATTCTCCCTACGAGCAGTACTTC.

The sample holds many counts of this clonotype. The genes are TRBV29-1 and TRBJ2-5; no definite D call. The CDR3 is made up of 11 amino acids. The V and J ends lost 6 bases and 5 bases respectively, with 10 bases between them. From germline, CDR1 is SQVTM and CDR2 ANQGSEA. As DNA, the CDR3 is TGCAGCGTCAGGATCGGCGAGACCCAGTACTTC. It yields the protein CSVRIGETQYF. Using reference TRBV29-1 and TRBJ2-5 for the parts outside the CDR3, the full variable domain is SAVISQKPSRDICQRGTSLTIQCQVDSQVTMMFWYRQQPGQSLTLIATANQGSEATYESGFVIDKFPISRPNLTFSTLTVSNMSPEDSSIYLCSVRIGETQYFGPGTRLLVL.

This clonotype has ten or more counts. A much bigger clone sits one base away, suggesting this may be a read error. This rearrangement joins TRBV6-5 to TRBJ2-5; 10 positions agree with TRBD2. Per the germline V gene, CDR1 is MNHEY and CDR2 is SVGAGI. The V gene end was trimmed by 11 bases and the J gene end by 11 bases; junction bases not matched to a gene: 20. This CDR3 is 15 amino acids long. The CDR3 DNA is TGTGCCGTTGCCGGGCTAGCGGGGGTTATCCATGAGCAGTACTTC. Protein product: CAVAGLAGVIHEQYF.

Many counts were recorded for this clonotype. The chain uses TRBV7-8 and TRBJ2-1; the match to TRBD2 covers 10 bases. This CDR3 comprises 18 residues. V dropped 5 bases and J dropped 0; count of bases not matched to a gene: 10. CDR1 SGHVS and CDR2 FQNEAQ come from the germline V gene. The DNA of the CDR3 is TGTGCCAGCAGCCCGGGACTAGCGAATTACCGCTCCTACAATGAGCAGTTCTTC. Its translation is CASSPGLANYRSYNEQFF. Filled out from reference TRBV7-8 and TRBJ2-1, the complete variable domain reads GAGVSQSPRYKVAKRGQDVALRCDPISGHVSLFWYQQALGQGPEFLTYFQNEAQLDKSGLPSDRFFAERPEGSVSTLKIQRTQQEDSAVYLCASSPGLANYRSYNEQFFGPGTRLTVL.

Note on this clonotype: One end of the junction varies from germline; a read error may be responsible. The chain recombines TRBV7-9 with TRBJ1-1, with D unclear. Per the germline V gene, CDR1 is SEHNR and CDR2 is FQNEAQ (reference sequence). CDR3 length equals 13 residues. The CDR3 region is CTSSFQVNTEAFF. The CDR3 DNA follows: TGTACCAGCAGCTTCCAGGTGAACACTGAAGCTTTCTTT. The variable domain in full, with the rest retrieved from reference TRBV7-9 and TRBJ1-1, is DTGVSQNPRHKITKRGQNVTFRCDPISEHNRLYWYRQTLGQGPEFLTYFQNEAQLEKSRLLSDRFSAERPKGSFSTLEIQRTEQGDSAMYLCTSSFQVNTEAFFGQGTRLTVV.

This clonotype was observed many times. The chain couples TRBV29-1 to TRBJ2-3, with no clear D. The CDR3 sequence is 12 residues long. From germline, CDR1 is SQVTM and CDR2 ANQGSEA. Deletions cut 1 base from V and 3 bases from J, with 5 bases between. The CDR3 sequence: CSVEGGTDTQYF. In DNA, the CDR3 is TGCAGCGTTGAAGGAGGAACAGATACGCAGTATTTT.

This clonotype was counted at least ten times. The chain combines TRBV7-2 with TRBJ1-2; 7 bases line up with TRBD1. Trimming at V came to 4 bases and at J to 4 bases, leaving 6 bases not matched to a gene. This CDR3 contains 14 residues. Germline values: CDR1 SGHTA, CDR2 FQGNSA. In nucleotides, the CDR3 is TGTGCCAGCAGCTCATACAGGGGTGGCTATGGCTACACCTTC. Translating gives CASSSYRGGYGYTF.

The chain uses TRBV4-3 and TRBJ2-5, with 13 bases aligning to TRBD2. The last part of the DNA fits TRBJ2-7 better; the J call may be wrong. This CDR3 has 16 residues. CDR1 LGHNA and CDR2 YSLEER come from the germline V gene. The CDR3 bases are TGCGCCAGCAGCCAGATCGGGACTAGCGGGGTTTACGAGCAGTACTTC. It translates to CASSQIGTSGVYEQYF.

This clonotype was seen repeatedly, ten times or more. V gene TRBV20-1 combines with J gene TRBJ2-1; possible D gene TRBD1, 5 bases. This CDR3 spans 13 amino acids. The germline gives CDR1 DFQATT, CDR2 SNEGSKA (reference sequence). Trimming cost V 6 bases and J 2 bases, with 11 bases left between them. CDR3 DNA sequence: TGCAGTGCCCGTCAGGACACCTACAATGAGCAGTTCTTC. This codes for CSARQDTYNEQFF.

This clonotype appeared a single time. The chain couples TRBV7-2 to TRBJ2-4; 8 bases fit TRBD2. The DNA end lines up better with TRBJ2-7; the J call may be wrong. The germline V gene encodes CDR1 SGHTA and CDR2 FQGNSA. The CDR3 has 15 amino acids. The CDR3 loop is CASSILSGTPYEQYF. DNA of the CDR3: TGTGCCAGCAGCATCCTTAGCGGGACCCCCTACGAGCAGTACTTC.

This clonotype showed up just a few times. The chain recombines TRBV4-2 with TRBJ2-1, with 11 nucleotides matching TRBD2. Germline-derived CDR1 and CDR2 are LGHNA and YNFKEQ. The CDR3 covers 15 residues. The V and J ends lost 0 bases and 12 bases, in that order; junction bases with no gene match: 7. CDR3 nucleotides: TGTGCCAGCAGCCAAGAGAGCCTAGCGGGGGGTAGGCAGTTCTTC. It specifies CASSQESLAGGRQFF.

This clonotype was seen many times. Written as DNA, the CDR3 is TGCGCCAGCAGCTTGGATGCCAGGGGTAGGGAGCCCCAGCATTTT. Translation: CASSLDARGREPQHF. The V gene is TRBV5-1, the J gene TRBJ1-5; possibly TRBD1 for D (6 bases). Germline-derived CDR1 and CDR2 are SGHRS and YFSETQ. V was shortened by 0 bases and J by 8 bases, with 15 bases between the two germline ends. The CDR3 length is 15 residues. Filled out from reference TRBV5-1 and TRBJ1-5, the complete variable domain reads KAGVTQTPRYLIKTRGQQVTLSCSPISGHRSVSWYQQTPGQGLQFLFEYFSETQRNKGNFPGRFSGRQFSNSRSEMNVSTLELGDSALYLCASSLDARGREPQHFGDGTRLSIL.

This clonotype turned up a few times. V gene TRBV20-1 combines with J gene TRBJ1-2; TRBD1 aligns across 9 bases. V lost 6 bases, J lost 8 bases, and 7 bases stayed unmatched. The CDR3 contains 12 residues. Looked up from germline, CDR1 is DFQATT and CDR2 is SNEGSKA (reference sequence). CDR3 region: CSAPDRGDGYTF. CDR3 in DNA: TGCAGTGCACCGGACAGGGGAGACGGCTACACCTTC.

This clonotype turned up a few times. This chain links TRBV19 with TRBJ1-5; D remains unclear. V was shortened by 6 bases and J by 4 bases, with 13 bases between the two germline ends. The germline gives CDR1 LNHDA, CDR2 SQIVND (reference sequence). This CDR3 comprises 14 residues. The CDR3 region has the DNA TGTGCCAGTAGGGAGACTGGACCTAATCAGCCCCAGCATTTT. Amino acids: CASRETGPNQPQHF.

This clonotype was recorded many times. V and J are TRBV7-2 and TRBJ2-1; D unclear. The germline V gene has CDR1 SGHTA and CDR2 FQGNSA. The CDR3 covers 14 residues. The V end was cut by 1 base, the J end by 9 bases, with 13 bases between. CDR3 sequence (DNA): TGTGCCAGCAGCTTAGTTCGTGTTGGCGGTGAGCAGTTCTTC. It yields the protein CASSLVRVGGEQFF.

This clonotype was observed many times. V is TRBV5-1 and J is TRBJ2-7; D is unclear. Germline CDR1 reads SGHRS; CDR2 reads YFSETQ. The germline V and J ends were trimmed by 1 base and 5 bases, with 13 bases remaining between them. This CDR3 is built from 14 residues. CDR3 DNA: TGCGCCAGCAGCTTGTCTGGCCGAGCCCACGAGCAGTACTTC. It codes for CASSLSGRAHEQYF.